This passage covers 4 T cell receptor beta chains from one sample sequenced in a study of OX40 agonist ivuxolimab in advanced cancers. Method: immunoSEQ multiplex PCR; TCRdb's copy keeps in-frame clones and lacks some. The data contain tens of thousands of clones, roughly 79% of them singletons. The sample consisted of CD4+ or CD8+ T cells sorted from blood, taken in a trial of the OX40 agonist ivuxolimab. These TCRs come from an adult with an advanced solid tumor such as melanoma, head and neck, liver or kidney cancer.

The chain couples TRBV28 to TRBJ2-1; maybe TRBD2 (6 bases). V dropped 6 bases and J dropped 2 bases, with 17 bases sitting between them. From germline, CDR1 is MDHEN and CDR2 SYDVKM. The CDR3 spans 16 residues. CDR3 region: CASRLGGAVAYNEQFF. CDR3 sequence (DNA): TGTGCCAGCAGACTTGGCGGGGCCGTCGCCTACAATGAGCAGTTCTTC. Drawing the rest from reference TRBV28 and TRBJ2-1, the complete variable domain is DVKVTQSSRYLVKRTGEKVFLECVQDMDHENMFWYRQDPGLGLRLIYFSYDVKMKEKGDIPEGYSVSREKKERFSLILESASTNQTSMYLCASRLGGAVAYNEQFFGPGTRLTVL.

This clone was seen just once. The V call is TRBV2, the J call TRBJ1-1; D is unresolved. From germline, CDR1 is SNHLY and CDR2 FYNNEI. V lost 3 bases and J 3 bases, leaving 11 bases between the germline ends. This CDR3 spans 14 amino acids. The CDR3 DNA reads TGTGCCAGCAGTGATAAATCCTATGACACTGAAGCTTTCTTT. This encodes CASSDKSYDTEAFF.

The gene calls are TRBV5-8 and TRBJ1-1, with a possible D match to TRBD1 (6 bases). Germline V gene data show CDR1 as SGHTS and CDR2 as YDEGEE. V was shortened by 2 bases and J by 5 bases, with 16 bases between the two germline ends. The CDR3 loop spans 15 amino acids. CDR3: CASSFSSRGGTEAFF. CDR3 nucleotide sequence: TGTGCCAGCAGCTTCTCCTCCAGGGGAGGTACTGAAGCTTTCTTT.

This clone has just a few counts. This chain connects TRBV2 to TRBJ1-5; TRBD1 matches 7 bases. Germline CDR1 SNHLY, CDR2 FYNNEI. The CDR3 extends over 15 amino acids. After removal of 6 bases from V and 2 bases from J, the junction contained 7 bases not matched to a gene. The CDR3 coding sequence is TGTGCCAGCAGGAGACAGGGCTTGGGCAATCAGCCCCAGCATTTT. Translated: CASRRQGLGNQPQHF.